This T cell receptor (beta chain) was profiled in a study of persistence of HIV-infected CD4 T cells. Study summary: Donors were ART-treated; their CMV- and Gag-responding CD4+ T cells were isolated.

This was the immunoSEQ version 4 assay in survey mode. Sequenced by immunoSEQ multiplex PCR; TCRdb stores in-frame clones only, minus some. The sample contains about 40,000 clones, 78% of which appear only once. Germline V lookup: CDR1 SGHDN, CDR2 FVKESK. The CDR3 spans 13 residues. Trimming removed 4 bases at V and 4 bases at J, with 8 bases between. The stimulus was an HIV-1 Gag 15-mer peptide pool, roughly 1 ug/peptide/mL. CD40L/CD69 double-negative CD45RO-high memory CD4+ T cells were collected. Inclusion required CMV-positive serology and CD4+ counts above 400 cells/uL. A note on this clone: What it binds is unknown.

This clonotype was sampled from an adult man with HIV who was CMV-seropositive. The material was CD4+ T cells sorted from PBMCs after roughly 18-hour stimulation, obtained from a patient who received antiretroviral therapy. The chain links TRBV14 to TRBJ1-3; no reliable D call. The CDR3, as DNA: TGTGCCAGCAGCCTACATCGGGGAAACACCATATATTTT. This gives the protein CASSLHRGNTIYF.